This T cell receptor beta chain was recorded in a study of memory CD4+ T cells and cytomegalovirus serostatus. CDR1 is LGHNA and CDR2 is YNFKEQ in the germline V gene. The CDR3 loop spans 13 amino acids. Trimming cost V 1 base and J 5 bases, with 8 bases left between them. TCRdb keeps only in-frame clones here, not all; method: immunoSEQ multiplex PCR. The sample yields around 44,000 clones, 65% to 85% seen once. The sort gate was single viable CD3+CD4+CD8-CD45RO+ cells for memory CD4+ T cells. This sequence joins TRBV4-2 and TRBJ2-5; D may be TRBD2 (5 bases). The sequenced material came from memory CD4+ T cells from blood. The TCR comes from an adult in good health and CMV-seronegative. CDR3 in amino acids: CASSQGAGETQYF. The DNA of the CDR3 is TGTGCCAGCAGCCAAGGGGCGGGTGAGACCCAGTACTTC.